Sequencing of this T cell receptor beta chain was carried out in a study of PD-1 blockade in classical Hodgkin lymphoma. The V and J ends lost 3 bases and 4 bases respectively, with 15 bases between them. The CDR3 runs 15 residues. The germline CDR1 and CDR2 sequences are MNHEY and SMNVEV (reference sequence). On this clone itself: Its antigen is unidentified.

Time point reported: cycle 4 day 1 (C4D1), after more than five weeks of nivolumab. Relapse was seen in all patients after autologous stem cell transplantation, and brentuximab vedotin exposure was variable. The method was immunoSEQ multiplex PCR; TCRdb's version includes in-frame clones alone and lacks a portion of them. The sample shows about 60,000 clones, 91% of them seen only once. Overall study findings and caveats: Patients starting nivolumab less than 1 year after ASCT had lower diversity and were excluded from later analyses. By cycle point C4D1, TCR diversity had risen significantly in CD4+ cells (but not CD8+ cells).

The source is a human donor with classical Hodgkin lymphoma. V is TRBV27 and J is TRBJ1-2, with D possibly matching TRBD1 (6 bases). The source material was peripheral blood mononuclear cells (PBMCs), sampled before the fourth cycle of nivolumab. The CDR3 region is CASSFNRDTTYGYTF. The CDR3 DNA reads TGTGCCAGCAGTTTCAATCGGGACACCACCTATGGCTACACCTTC.